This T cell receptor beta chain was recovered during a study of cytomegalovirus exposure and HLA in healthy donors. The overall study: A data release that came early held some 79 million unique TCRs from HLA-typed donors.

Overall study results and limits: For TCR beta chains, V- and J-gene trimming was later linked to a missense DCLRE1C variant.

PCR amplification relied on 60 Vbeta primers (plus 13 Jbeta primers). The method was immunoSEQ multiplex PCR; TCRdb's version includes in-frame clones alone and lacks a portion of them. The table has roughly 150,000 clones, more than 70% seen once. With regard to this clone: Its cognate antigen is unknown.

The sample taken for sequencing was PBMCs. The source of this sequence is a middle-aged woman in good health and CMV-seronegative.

Here the CDR3 DNA reads TGTGCCAGCTCACCCATGACAGGTATTGCTGGGGCCAACGTCCTGACTTTC. Amino acids: CASSPMTGIAGANVLTF. The gene calls are TRBV18 and TRBJ2-6, with a possible D match to TRBD1 (6 bases). Germline V gene lookup returns CDR1 KGHSH and CDR2 LQKENI. V lost 3 bases and J 2 bases, leaving 14 bases between the germline ends. The CDR3 extends over 17 amino acids.